This TCR beta chain is drawn from a study of cytomegalovirus exposure and HLA in healthy donors. V lost 4 bases, J lost 3 bases, and 11 bases stayed unmatched. Germline lookup yields CDR1 LGHNA and CDR2 YNFKEQ. The CDR3 consists of 16 residues. The study ran its PCR with 60 Vbeta and 13 Jbeta primers. TCRdb keeps only in-frame clones here, not all; method: immunoSEQ multiplex PCR. The data contain roughly 180,000 clones, roughly three quarters of them seen just once; the ten biggest clones take up less than 15%. The chain combines TRBV4-2 with TRBJ1-1, with TRBD1 matching over 7 bases. The material sequenced was PBMCs. The origin of this receptor is a woman aged 45-65 years in good health and CMV-seropositive. Written as DNA, the CDR3 is TGTGCCAGCAGCCTTCCCGGGACAGTCGGGCACACTGAAGCTTTCTTT. It specifies CASSLPGTVGHTEAFF.